This TCR beta chain was retrieved from a study of blood T cell repertoires in COVID-19. Turning to the study itself: There were acute and convalescent COVID-19 samples, and they came from the United States, Italy and Spain. Sources were T cells, B-cell-depleted T cells, or PBMCs; the material itself was cDNA or gDNA.

This CDR3 region has 14 residues. Germline V CDR1 and CDR2: LNHDA, SQIVND (reference sequence). J was trimmed by 6 bases and V by 4 bases; bases with no gene match: 6. In the source study's methods: The assay estimated nucleated cells by amplifying reference gene primers. Profiled with immunoSEQ multiplex PCR; TCRdb holds only in-frame clones, not every one. That table is the source of V, J and clone size, and D and trimming were worked out from the DNA. The data hold approximately 280,000 clones, with roughly 88% observed a single time. This clone was seen a few times. Source material: peripheral blood. The sequence was collected from a man between 18 and 35 years old with active or convalescent COVID-19. The V and J genes are TRBV19 and TRBJ1-2, with 9 bases aligning to TRBD1. CDR3 sequence reads: CASSNGQGRNGYTF. Written as DNA, the CDR3 is TGTGCCAGTAGTAACGGACAGGGGAGAAATGGCTACACCTTC.